The source of this T cell receptor (beta chain) is a study of T cells in Graves' hyperthyroidism and ophthalmopathy (dated by TCRdb to about 2019). About the full investigation: Peripheral blood samples were taken at the time of initial diagnosis, prior to any treatment. Once sampling was done, hyperthyroidism patients were given methimazole at a starting dose of 30 mg daily, whereas ophthalmopathy patients were given high-dose intravenous methylprednisolone. An independent validation cohort of 18 to 20 hyperthyroidism patients and some 15 patients who later progressed to ophthalmopathy tested prospective prediction of ophthalmopathy. The 95 to 100 discovery patients were divided at random into training and test sets in a 7:3 ratio. The study also compared thyroid tissue and blood T-cell repertoires from a handful of Graves' hyperthyroidism patients. According to the paper, TCR Vbeta CDR3 sequencing was carried out on more than 120 peripheral blood samples, which came from approximately 43 ophthalmopathy, around 75 hyperthyroidism and 17 progressor patients. TCR V-J signatures able to tell the groups apart were searched for in a discovery cohort of approximately 95 patients, of whom more than 40 had Graves' ophthalmopathy and around 58 had stable Graves' hyperthyroidism.

Stable Graves' hyperthyroidism was defined as no progression to ophthalmopathy during 18 months of follow-up. Hyperthyroidism patients were newly diagnosed, had a disease duration of under 2 months, and were aged 18 to 65 years. Any patient with an uncontrolled infection, another autoimmune disease, pregnancy or lactation was excluded. Diagnoses were established on the basis of clinical symptoms, serum thyroxine and TRAb, thyroid ultrasound, and orbital computed tomography. PBMCs were separated from 8 to 10 ml of fresh peripheral blood using Ficoll-Paque density gradient centrifugation. Total RNA was extracted using Trizol reagent, and RNA quality was assessed on an Agilent 2100 Bioanalyzer. What the study reported, not specific to this receptor: Most expanded thyroid clonotypes (frequency above 0.001) were also detected in blood, suggesting blood repertoires may reflect thyroid immune responses. No statistical method was used to fix the sample size in advance, and group allocation was not hidden from the investigators. A model built on a 13 V-J signature distinguished ophthalmopathy from stable hyperthyroidism, reaching about 89% sensitivity and about 81% specificity in cross-validation and 80%/75% in testing. In validation, the model predicted progression to ophthalmopathy with 55% to 71% sensitivity and roughly 75% specificity, a median of approximately 6.7 months before onset.

CDR1 and CDR2 are drawn from the germline V gene: MNHNS, SASEGT. The V end gives up 7 bases and the J end 5 bases, leaving 6 bases in the junction not matched to a gene. The CDR3, cysteine through phenylalanine, is 13 amino acids long. The kept DNA is CDR3 alone, 39 bases in frame from the first base. In this sample, this clonotype turned up many times. Its target antigen remains unknown. One base away there is no much larger clone; base qualities are not given. The TCR beta CDR3 regions were amplified from the RNA transcripts. For the first round of RT-PCR on the TCR CDR3, the HTBI primer set was used together with the Qiagen OneStep RT-PCR kit. A second multiplex PCR round built the libraries, followed by size selection and purification. Sequencing of the libraries was done on an Illumina HiSeq2000 using paired-end 100 bp reads. As for how the authors treated the data: SOAPnuke was used to process the raw data, with reads discarded if the reads contained adapters or uncalled bases, had a mean Phred below 15, or lacked an exact constant-primer or identifier match. High-quality paired reads were merged using COPE v1.2.5, and each unique nucleotide sequence was defined as a clonotype. MiTCR v1.1 was used to align the clonotypes against IMGT TRBV, TRBD and TRBJ reference segments. The analysis was restricted to V-J combinations with a frequency above 0.0001, which together covered 99% to 99.2% of the repertoires. A TCS score was defined as the ratio of F50 (clonal expansion) to E x V (chaos), with BLOSUM62-based TCRdist applied between CDR3 peptides within each V-J. Welch's t-statistics and random forest reduced fewer than 550 V-J features to under 15, which were used in a naive Bayes classifier (R e1071). Starting from the raw public reads, TCRdb applied fastp trimming at Q25, assembled clones with MiXCR and retained in-frame beta chains. A single entry per CDR3 protein holds the most common genes and DNA from its merged rows. The V and J calls, along with clone size, are taken from TCRdb and not from the paper's own processing. Recorded for this sample are approximately 200,000 distinct CDR3 sequences; about 16% of them occurred a single time. Around 43% of the sample is taken by the ten largest.

Here the chain combines TRBV6-1 and TRBJ1-1; TRBD1 matches 8 bases in the middle. The TCR originated in a man in his forties or fifties with Graves' hyperthyroidism. Sequenced input: blood. Read as DNA, the sequence is TGTGCCAGCACCCCGGACAGGGCTACTGAAGCTTTCTTT. Its translation is CASTPDRATEAFF.